Presented here are 27 T cell receptor beta chains from one specimen sequenced in a study of shared clonotypes between healthy human individuals. Profiling relied on immunoSEQ multiplex PCR, and the TCRdb table lists in-frame clones only, not all of them. The sample lists roughly 1,100,000 clones; around 74% were seen once. The sample comprised memory CD4+ T cells sorted from blood. Documented subset: CD45RA-negative fraction. The receptors were sampled from a man younger than 35 in good health.

The rearrangement joins TRBV7-3 to TRBJ2-1; 7 bases line up with TRBD2. V shed 1 base and J 6 bases; nucleotides not matched to a gene: 6. The germline CDR1 and CDR2 sequences are SGHTA and FQGTGA. CDR3 length: 15 amino acids. The DNA for the CDR3 is TGTGCCAGCAGCTTAAGGCGGGGGACCACCAATGAGCAGTTCTTC. This translates into CASSLRRGTTNEQFF.

The rearrangement uses TRBV2 and TRBJ1-6, with TRBD1 matching over 8 bases. Germline CDR1 is SNHLY and CDR2 is FYNNEI. The CDR3 loop spans 13 amino acids. J gave up 7 bases and V 4 bases, and 0 bases lay outside the gene matches. The CDR3 sequence is CASSGDRNSPLHF. In nucleotides, the CDR3 is TGTGCCAGCAGTGGGGACAGGAATTCACCCCTCCACTTT.

The rearrangement uses TRBV7-2 and TRBJ2-4; the D gene is possibly TRBD2 (6 bases). The germline V and J ends were trimmed by 3 bases and 3 bases, with 12 bases remaining between them. The CDR3 totals 15 residues. Per germline, CDR1 SGHTA and CDR2 FQGNSA. CDR3 residues: CASSLHNGGKNIQYF. CDR3 nucleotides: TGTGCCAGCAGCTTGCACAACGGGGGCAAAAACATTCAGTACTTC. Full variable domain (missing parts from reference TRBV7-2 and TRBJ2-4): GAGVSQSPSNKVTEKGKDVELRCDPISGHTALYWYRQSLGQGLEFLIYFQGNSAPDKSGLPSDRFSAERTGGSVSTLTIQRTQQEDSAVYLCASSLHNGGKNIQYFGAGTRLSVL.

This clone showed up many times. The chain links TRBV19 to TRBJ2-7; TRBD2 matches 16 bases. Germline CDR1 and CDR2: LNHDA and SQIVND (reference sequence). The V gene end was trimmed by 4 bases and the J gene end by 2 bases; junction bases not matched to a gene: 2. The CDR3 spans 16 residues. CDR3 protein: CASSTGTSGRAYEQYF. The CDR3 DNA is TGTGCCAGTAGTACCGGGACTAGCGGGAGGGCCTACGAGCAGTACTTC. Combining the CDR3 with reference TRBV19 and TRBJ2-7 gives the whole variable domain DGGITQSPKYLFRKEGQNVTLSCEQNLNHDAMYWYRQDPGQGLRLIYYSQIVNDFQKGDIAEGYSVSREKKESFPLTVTSAQKNPTAFYLCASSTGTSGRAYEQYFGPGTRLTVT.

The chain is built from TRBV5-1 and TRBJ2-2, with D tentatively TRBD1 or TRBD2 (5 bases each). V lost 4 bases, J lost 5 bases, and 18 bases lay in between. This CDR3 is 16 amino acids long. CDR1 SGHRS and CDR2 YFSETQ come from the germline V gene. In nucleotides, the CDR3 is TGCGCCAGCAGCGCAAACACGGGACCATCAACCGGGGAGCTGTTTTTT. This sequence encodes CASSANTGPSTGELFF.

The J gene is TRBJ2-3, the V gene TRBV7-2; D call uncertain. Germline CDR1 and CDR2: SGHTA and FQGNSA. This CDR3 has 15 amino acids. Trimming removed 3 bases at V and 7 bases at J, with 17 bases between. Written as DNA, the CDR3 is TGTGCCAGCAGCTTTGCGACCCCACCTATGAATACGCAGTATTTT. The encoded protein is CASSFATPPMNTQYF.

The rearrangement joins TRBV29-1 to TRBJ1-2; D may be TRBD1 (5 bases). There are 14 residues in the CDR3. CDR1 and CDR2 (germline): SQVTM, ANQGSEA. V lost 4 bases to trimming and J lost 0 bases, with 12 bases between them. The CDR3 DNA is TGCAGCGTTGCCGGGACCGCGACTAACTATGGCTACACCTTC. Translating gives CSVAGTATNYGYTF.

This chain joins TRBV6-6 and TRBJ2-7; 7 bases line up with TRBD2. The trim removed 6 bases at V and 0 bases at J, leaving 8 bases unmatched. CDR3 length: 15 residues. Germline CDR1 is MNHNY and CDR2 is SVGAGI (reference sequence). The CDR3 loop reads CASRTVWEGSYEQYF. The CDR3 DNA follows: TGTGCCAGCAGAACCGTTTGGGAGGGCTCCTACGAGCAGTACTTC.

The chain couples TRBV28 to TRBJ2-3; TRBD2 is a possible D gene (5 bases). Germline V gene data show CDR1 as MDHEN and CDR2 as SYDVKM. The CDR3 has 14 residues. Trimming took 3 bases from V and 4 from J, leaving 11 bases between them. The DNA for the CDR3 is TGTGCCAGCAGTTTCGGCGGGTGGGCAGATACGCAGTATTTT. Protein: CASSFGGWADTQYF.

The rearrangement uses TRBV15 and TRBJ2-5, with D perhaps TRBD2 (6 bases). Trimming cost V 3 bases and J 2 bases, with 13 bases left between them. Germline CDR1 LNHNV, CDR2 YYDKDF (reference sequence). This CDR3 has 15 residues. The CDR3 loop reads CATSSGGVVQETQYF. In nucleotides, the CDR3 is TGTGCCACCAGCAGTGGAGGGGTTGTTCAAGAGACCCAGTACTTC.

This clone showed up just once. The V gene is TRBV5-4, the J gene TRBJ2-7; weak D call: TRBD2 (5 bases). The CDR3 sequence is 16 residues long. Trimming pared 1 base from V and 6 bases from J, leaving 20 bases between. Germline values: CDR1 SGHNT, CDR2 YYREEE (reference sequence). The CDR3 DNA follows: TGTGCCAGCAGCTTGTCTAAAGGTTTCCTGAGGGCCGAGCAGTACTTC. Its translation: CASSLSKGFLRAEQYF.

This clone was seen ten or more times. The chain couples TRBV2 to TRBJ2-1, with D unresolved. With 7 bases removed from V and 5 bases from J, the gap between germline ends came to 6 bases. Germline values: CDR1 SNHLY, CDR2 FYNNEI. There are 11 residues in the CDR3. This chain's CDR3 is CASNRHNEQFF. The CDR3, as DNA: TGTGCCAGCAATAGACACAATGAGCAGTTCTTC.

The chain couples TRBV19 to TRBJ2-1; D remains ambiguous. The CDR3 contains 11 residues. Per the germline V gene, CDR1 is LNHDA and CDR2 is SQIVND (reference sequence). Trimming took off 3 bases at V and 9 bases at J, with 6 bases between the two ends. The CDR3 loop is CASSMGAEQFF. CDR3 nucleotides: TGTGCCAGTAGTATGGGCGCTGAGCAGTTCTTC.

This clone appeared a single time. This chain uses TRBV9 with TRBJ2-7, with D perhaps matching TRBD1 or TRBD2 (5 bases each). V lost 4 bases and J 7 bases, leaving 18 bases between the germline ends. The CDR3 sequence is 14 residues long. Germline CDR1 is SGDLS and CDR2 is YYNGEE. CDR3: CASSYQGTSREQYF. CDR3 DNA: TGTGCCAGCAGCTACCAAGGGACCTCGAGAGAGCAGTACTTC.

V usage is TRBV2 and J usage is TRBJ1-2; D remains unclear. The CDR3 runs 10 residues. Germline V lookup: CDR1 SNHLY, CDR2 FYNNEI. Trimming shortened V by 6 bases and J by 10 bases, and 9 bases separated the two germline ends. CDR3 region: CASRGPFYTF. In nucleotides, the CDR3 is TGTGCCAGCAGGGGCCCTTTCTACACCTTC. Based on the CDR3 plus reference TRBV2 and TRBJ1-2, the full variable domain is EPEVTQTPSHQVTQMGQEVILRCVPISNHLYFYWYRQILGQKVEFLVSFYNNEISEKSEIFDDQFSVERPDGSNFTLKIRSTKLEDSAMYFCASRGPFYTFGSGTRLTVV.

CDR3 coding DNA: TGTGCCAGCAGCTCCCTTGTGTCTAGCGGGGGAGGCAATGAGCAGTTCTTC. It yields the protein CASSSLVSSGGGNEQFF. The chain combines TRBV5-6 with TRBJ2-1; 10 positions match TRBD2. CDR1 is SGHDT and CDR2 is YYEEEE in the germline V gene. The junction had 12 bases not matched to a gene; V was cut back by 3 bases and J by 6 bases. The CDR3 length is 17 residues. Combining the CDR3 with reference TRBV5-6 and TRBJ2-1 gives the whole variable domain DAGVTQSPTHLIKTRGQQVTLRCSPKSGHDTVSWYQQALGQGPQFIFQYYEEEERQRGNFPDRFSGHQFPNYSSELNVNALLLGDSALYLCASSSLVSSGGGNEQFFGPGTRLTVL.

The chain joins TRBV27 to TRBJ2-1, with 8 nucleotides matching TRBD1. V lost 6 bases, J lost 5 bases, and 9 bases stayed unmatched. The CDR3 length is 15 residues. The germline V gene has CDR1 MNHEY and CDR2 SMNVEV (reference sequence). For the CDR3, the DNA is TGTGCCAGCAGACCGTCTTGGACAGGGAACAATGAGCAGTTCTTC. This codes for CASRPSWTGNNEQFF.

CDR3 nucleotides: TGTGCCATCAGTGATCAGGTTGGCAGCAGGGGAGGGCACACTGAAGCTTTCTTT. This sequence encodes CAISDQVGSRGGHTEAFF. The chain is built from TRBV10-3 and TRBJ1-1; D might be TRBD1 (6 bases). V dropped 3 bases and J dropped 3 bases, with 23 bases sitting between them. The CDR3 spans 18 residues. Germline CDR1 is ENHRY and CDR2 is SYGVKD.

The V call is TRBV28, the J call TRBJ1-2; 7 nucleotides line up with TRBD1. After removal of 6 bases from V and 0 bases from J, the junction contained 7 bases not matched to a gene. The CDR3 is 15 amino acids. Per the germline V gene, CDR1 is MDHEN and CDR2 is SYDVKM. This CDR3 reads CASRESGQPNYGYTF. The CDR3 DNA reads as TGTGCCAGCAGGGAATCGGGACAGCCTAACTATGGCTACACCTTC.

This chain joins TRBV28 and TRBJ1-2; tentative D call: TRBD1 (5 bases). The CDR3 consists of 11 residues. In germline, CDR1 is MDHEN, CDR2 SYDVKM. The CDR3: CVAGGIYGYTF. The CDR3 region has the DNA TGTGTCGCGGGGGGGATATATGGCTACACCTTC.

V and J are TRBV28 and TRBJ2-3; TRBD1 might be the D (5 bases). CDR1 and CDR2 (germline): MDHEN, SYDVKM. V was cut by 3 bases and J by 2 bases, with 12 bases left in between. This CDR3 spans 15 amino acids. Written as DNA, the CDR3 is TGTGCCAGCAGTTTGGGGCAGGTCAACACAGATACGCAGTATTTT. Its translation: CASSLGQVNTDTQYF.

The V gene is TRBV13, the J gene TRBJ2-3; TRBD1 agrees at 10 bases. Germline loops: CDR1 PRHDT, CDR2 FYEKMQ (reference sequence). This CDR3 region has 17 residues. J lost 1 base, V lost 5 bases, and 9 bases had no gene match. The CDR3 coding sequence is TGTGCCAGCAGCCTAACCGGGACAGGGGCGGGCACAGATACGCAGTATTTT. Amino acid sequence: CASSLTGTGAGTDTQYF.

The CDR3, as DNA: TGTGCCAGCAGCTTAGGGGCCACAGGGAACACTGAAGCTTTCTTT. Its protein is CASSLGATGNTEAFF. V is TRBV5-4 and J is TRBJ1-1, with D possibly matching TRBD1 (5 bases). The germline V gene has CDR1 SGHNT and CDR2 YYREEE (reference sequence). The CDR3 runs 15 residues. V lost 2 bases to trimming and J lost 1 base, with 12 bases between them.

The J gene is TRBJ2-7, the V gene TRBV30; D might be TRBD2 (7 bases). The CDR3 has 12 amino acids. The V end lost 2 bases, the J end lost 5 bases, and 10 bases lay between the germline ends. Germline CDR1 reads GTSNPN; CDR2 reads SVGIG (reference sequence). The CDR3 protein is CAWSKGGHEQYF. The CDR3 DNA reads as TGTGCCTGGAGTAAGGGGGGGCACGAGCAGTACTTC.

This clone was seen a handful of times. This rearrangement joins TRBV29-1 to TRBJ1-5, with no clear D. The CDR3 is 13 residues long. CDR1 is SQVTM, CDR2 ANQGSEA, per germline. Deletions cut 4 bases from V and 0 bases from J, with 7 bases between. CDR3 DNA: TGCAGCGTTGGAGGGTTTAGCAATCAGCCCCAGCATTTT. Translating it yields CSVGGFSNQPQHF.

Only a few counts were recorded for this clone. Other DNA variants within this sample encode the same CDR3. The chain employs TRBV10-3 and TRBJ1-1; D call uncertain. Germline CDR1 and CDR2: ENHRY and SYGVKD. V was trimmed by 6 bases and J by 1 base, leaving 3 bases between them. This CDR3 has 11 amino acids. The CDR3 DNA reads TGTGCCATCAGGTCGAACACTGAAGCTTTCTTT. Its translation: CAIRSNTEAFF.

The chain combines TRBV5-1 with TRBJ2-7; D ambiguous. V shed 4 bases and J shed 3 bases, with 17 bases lying between them. Germline V gene lookup returns CDR1 SGHRS and CDR2 YFSETQ. The CDR3 is made up of 15 amino acids. The CDR3 bases are TGCGCCAGCAGCCCCTTCAGAGAGCCCTACTACGAGCAGTACTTC. Protein product: CASSPFREPYYEQYF.